This T cell receptor beta chain was recovered during a study of control samples from healthy donors and cancer patients. V lost 8 bases to trimming and J lost 2 bases, with 12 bases between them. This CDR3 comprises 13 residues. CDR1 and CDR2 (germline): MNHEY, SVGAGI. Sequenced by immunoSEQ multiplex PCR; TCRdb stores in-frame clones only, minus some. In the table there are about 83,000 clones, 91% of which are singletons. The specimen was blood. This receptor was obtained from a middle-aged man in good health. V usage is TRBV6-5 and J usage is TRBJ1-2; D is ambiguous. The CDR3 sequence: CASPKSQNYGYTF. The CDR3 DNA reads TGTGCCAGCCCAAAGTCCCAGAACTATGGCTACACCTTC.